These 2 T cell receptor beta chains originate from one sample sequenced in a study of CD8 T cells in Susac syndrome. RNA amounts of about 0.45 to 1 ug underwent reverse transcription with random hexamers. TCRdb ran MiXCR on the immunoSEQ multiplex PCR reads and lists one entry per CDR3 protein. The sample consists of approximately 110,000 distinct CDR3 sequences, over 85% of them appearing once. The sequenced material came from CD8+ T cells from PBMCs. These receptor sequences come from a human donor with multiple sclerosis.

The chain employs TRBV25-1 and TRBJ2-1, with TRBD2 matching over 7 bases. Germline V CDR1 and CDR2: MGHDK, SYGVNS. CDR3 length: 17 amino acids. The V and J ends lost 1 base and 1 base, in that order; junction bases with no gene match: 7. CDR3 in DNA: TGTGCCAGCAGTGAATTAGGGCGGGAGTGGTCCTACAATGAGCAGTTCTTC. This sequence encodes CASSELGREWSYNEQFF.

The chain has TRBV20-1 and TRBJ2-3; 8 bases map to TRBD2. The J segment lost 1 base and the V segment lost 0 bases, leaving 9 bases of the junction unmatched. The germline gives CDR1 DFQATT, CDR2 SNEGSKA (reference sequence). This CDR3 is built from 17 residues. CDR3 bases: TGCAGTGCTAGAGATGTCCTTAGCGGGGACGGCACAGATACGCAGTATTTT. This translates into CSARDVLSGDGTDTQYF.